The rows below give T cell receptor beta chains drawn from one sample of a study of shared clonotypes between healthy human individuals. The data were produced by immunoSEQ multiplex PCR, yet TCRdb's version contains in-frame clones alone and is incomplete. The table shows about 2.5 million clones, with 85% to 95% occurring only once. Source material: naive CD4+ T cells from PBMCs. The receptors were gathered from a man younger than 35 in good health. Some clones in this sample may be carry-over from other donors' samples. The CDR3 runs from the conserved cysteine through the conserved F or W. A D gene is named only where the DNA matches it firmly. Only part of the rows carry a size: once, few, many, or a class if the clone is expanded.

j_call v_call clone_size d_call cdr3_nt cdr3_aa
TRBJ2-1 TRBV6-5 - - TGTGCCAGCAGTTACGGTCTATCTGAGCAGTTCTTC CASSYGLSEQFF
TRBJ1-3 TRBV2 once - TGTGCCAGCAGTACAAACAGGGTGGCTGGAAACACCATATATTTT CASSTNRVAGNTIYF
TRBJ2-5 TRBV19 - - TGTGCCAGTAGCCCCCGGAGGACTGTTCGGGAGACCCAGTACTTC CASSPRRTVRETQYF
TRBJ2-7 TRBV6-5 - - TGTGCCAGCAGTCCCTATCGCGGCCTATCCTACGAGCAGTACTTC CASSPYRGLSYEQYF
TRBJ1-3 TRBV7-8 - - TGTGCCAGCAGCTTAGGGCCTGGAAACACCATATATTTT CASSLGPGNTIYF
TRBJ2-7 TRBV18 - - TGTGCCAGCTCACCAATTTCCAGATATTCCTACGAGCAGTACTTC CASSPISRYSYEQYF
TRBJ2-3 TRBV11-2 once TRBD1 TGTGCCAGCAGCTTAAGGGGGCTCCTCGAAGATACGCAGTATTTT CASSLRGLLEDTQYF
TRBJ2-6 TRBV5-1 - - TGCGCCAGCAGAAATACAGGGTCAGCTGGGGCCAACGTCCTGACTTTC CASRNTGSAGANVLTF
TRBJ2-7 TRBV2 - - TGTGCCAGCCTCCAGGACACTTTCTCCTACGAGCAGTACTTC CASLQDTFSYEQYF
TRBJ1-2 TRBV5-4 - - TGTGCCAGCAGCACTGATGTTAACTATGGCTACACCTTC CASSTDVNYGYTF
TRBJ2-1 TRBV7-9 - - TGTGCCTGCACCACCGGGTCTTGGACGATCGGCAATGAGCAGTTCTTC CACTTGSWTIGNEQFF
TRBJ2-3 TRBV9 once - TGTGCCAGCAGCGTCTCGGGAGTGGGTACGCAGTATTTT CASSVSGVGTQYF
TRBJ2-3 TRBV18 once TRBD2 TGTGCCAGCTCACCACCAGGACTAGCCGGGAGTACGCAGTATTTT CASSPPGLAGSTQYF
TRBJ2-3 TRBV27 - - TGTGCCAGCAGTTTATCGTTCGGCCCAGATACGCAGTATTTT CASSLSFGPDTQYF
TRBJ1-2 TRBV7-8 - - TGTGCCAGCTATATGGGGGCAGTGACTAGAGCTAACTATGGCTACACCTTC CASYMGAVTRANYGYTF
TRBJ2-7 TRBV28 - - TGTGCCAGCAGAATAGTCGGGAGAGGCCACGAGCAGTACTTC CASRIVGRGHEQYF
TRBJ2-6 TRBV28 once - TGTGCCAGCAGCTCCCTCCGGCGGGGAGGTATCCCGCCTGGGGCCAACGTCCTGACTTTC CASSSLRRGGIPPGANVLTF
TRBJ1-2 TRBV27 - TRBD1 TGTGCCAGCAGTTTATCGATGCAGGGGGCTCTCTATGGCTACACCTTC CASSLSMQGALYGYTF
TRBJ2-1 TRBV28 - - TGTGCCAGCACCTGGAGGCCCGCCTACAATGAGCAGTTCTTC CASTWRPAYNEQFF
TRBJ1-5 TRBV2 few - TGTGCCAGCAGTACCACAGGGAACAATCAGCCCCAGCATTTT CASSTTGNNQPQHF
TRBJ1-2 TRBV9 - TRBD1 TGTGCCAGCAGCGTAGGGGCAGGGGGAAACTATGGCTACACCTTC CASSVGAGGNYGYTF
TRBJ2-3 TRBV7-6 - - TGTGCCAGCAGACGAAACAGGGACACAAATACGCAGTATTTT CASRRNRDTNTQYF
TRBJ2-1 TRBV29-1 once - TGCAGCGTTGCCCGGGACTCCCTCAATGAGCAGTTCTTC CSVARDSLNEQFF
TRBJ2-1 TRBV28 - TRBD2 TGTGCCAGCAGTTTATGGGCGGGAGGCAACTACAATGAGCAGTTCTTC CASSLWAGGNYNEQFF
TRBJ1-1 TRBV5-1 - TRBD1 TGCGCCAGCAGCACTGGACAGGGAGGCGAAGCTTTCTTT CASSTGQGGEAFF
TRBJ2-2 TRBV5-5 - - TGTGCCAGCAGCTTGGCCGGGTCGAACACCGGGGAGCTGTTTTTT CASSLAGSNTGELFF
TRBJ2-1 TRBV5-1 - - TGCGCCAGCAGCTTGGGGGCTGGTTACAATGAGCAGTTCTTC CASSLGAGYNEQFF
TRBJ1-6 TRBV2 - - TGTGCCAGCAGTCAGGTCGGGGATAATTCACCCCTCCACTTT CASSQVGDNSPLHF